This T cell receptor (delta chain) stems from a study of γδ T cells in repeated Plasmodium falciparum infection (dated by TCRdb to 2020 to 2022). Concerning the study at large: In the natural-infection arm, Malian children exposed to intense seasonal malaria transmission were enrolled and compared against age and gender matched Australian children. A few malaria-naive U.S. adults underwent four controlled human malaria infections by bites from P. falciparum NF54-infected Anopheles stephensi mosquitoes over 644 days. In the study, the shaping of the human gammadelta T cell repertoire by repeated Plasmodium falciparum infection was examined using natural infection in Mali and controlled human malaria infection. Samples from controlled-infection subjects were taken at baseline, just before selected infections, and 21 days after each infection. The gammadelta TCR repertoires from Mali were analysed in two ways: cross-sectionally during periods with no transmission, and longitudinally across episodes of acute febrile malaria.

Many counts were recorded for this clone. Its recognized antigen is unknown. The protein TCRdb gives is from a much larger clone and does not agree with this DNA's translation at residue 5, likely a read error; the protein shown here comes from the DNA. Vgamma9/Vdelta2+ and Vdelta2-negative gammadelta T cell populations were flow-sorted from peripheral blood mononuclear cells for bulk TCR repertoire analysis. Preparation of the library involved multiplex PCR. The instrument was an Illumina MiSeq. From each sorted gammadelta T cell sample, both TCR gamma (TRG) and TCR delta (TRD) chains were sequenced. On the study's bioinformatics: The repertoire analyses used clonotype tree plots, the accumulated frequency of the top 20 clonotypes, and diversity index (DI) and D75 metrics. TCRdb reprocessed the public reads with the caller CATT; rows with the same DNA were merged afterwards. None of the V and J calls come from the authors' own analysis; TCRdb made them. The table for this sample lists about 57,000 delta-chain clones; approximately 1.5% of them were counted only once. Roughly 15% of the sample is taken by the ten largest.

Broader findings and caveats from the paper: Waves of new clonotype selection in Vdelta2-negative, largely Vdelta1+, gammadelta TCR repertoires appeared to be driven by repeated controlled infections. Generalizability was limited because the Malian cohort came from a small rural village made up predominantly of one ethnic group. Compared with Australian children, Malian children appeared to have Vdelta2-negative gammadelta TCR repertoires that were more clonally expanded, less diverse and less shared. The controlled-infection cohort was small, limiting analysis of inter-individual variability in gammadelta T cell responses. Across time and infection, the Vgamma9/Vdelta2+ TCR repertoires showed a highly stable polyclonal makeup, with many TCRgamma sequences overlapping between individuals.

From the cysteine through the phenylalanine, the CDR3 covers 21 amino acids. Of all the DNA, just the CDR3 is kept, 63 bases in frame from base 1. V ends up 3 bases short and J 0 bases short, with an unmatched junction base count of 20. CDR1 and CDR2 are drawn from the germline V gene: GEAIGNYY, EKD. Input material: gamma-delta T cells from blood. The source of this sequence is a pool of human donors (malaria-infected and uninfected, not separated). Recombination connected TRDV2 to TRDJ1; TRDD3 lines up with 11 middle nucleotides. The J gene is absent in TCRdb and was assigned here via DNA matching to germline. The DNA sequence reads TGTGCCTGTGACGCCGCGGAGAAGGTGGGGGATACGCGTCTGTACACCGATAAACTCATCTTT. This encodes CACDAAEKVGDTRLYTDKLIF.